The T cell receptor (beta chain) under discussion was sequenced for a study of cytomegalovirus exposure and HLA in healthy donors (dated by TCRdb to about 2017). In the study overall: An earlier analysis of more than 550 of the donors reported about 300 Gb of sequence data and 117 million unique TCR beta sequences obtained from around 190 million T cells. To study patterns of TCR occurrence, a later analysis re-analyzed previously published TCR beta repertoires from 600 to 750 donors and added high-resolution HLA genotyping. Among the roughly 380 genotyped donors, about 83% belonged to the genetic ancestry cluster associated with self-reported Caucasian donors. Besides the first cohort of hundreds of subjects, a separate validation cohort made up of roughly 130 different subjects was used. Typing coverage differed by locus: A, B, C, DRB1 and DQB1 were typed in roughly 629-630 donors, DQA1 in about 560, DPA1 in 600 to 610, and DPB1 in 400 to 490. The study profiled the T cell repertoires of 500 to 800 subjects by immunosequencing and related them to cytomegalovirus serostatus. To predict cytomegalovirus infection status, the study brought together high-throughput TCR immunosequencing, statistical association of individual TCRs with disease status, and machine learning. Because of strong linkage in the cohort, four or five DR-DQ haplotypes were treated as single units for association and clustering. Approximately 330 gigabases of sequencing data and around 80 million unique TCR sequences made up an early release that covered 500 to 700 HLA-typed donors. Among a few hundred genotyped donors of the cohort, an average of approximately 240,000 unique TCR beta nucleotide sequences were sequenced per donor, around a sixth of them non-productive. Every repertoire in the discovery cohort had been generated on one and the same sequencing platform. Both class I and class II loci were covered by HLA typing, at four-digit resolution. The aim of the study was to test whether cataloging public T cell receptors could identify signatures of past pathogen exposure. Donor age, sex, ethnicity and CMV serostatus were compiled alongside the repertoire data. An earlier analysis of 587 of the donors applied high-throughput TCR beta sequencing to assess whether each TCR beta V gene segment acted as functional or pseudogenic. Rather than using new phenotypic data, the later analysis identified candidate immune exposures from TCR beta sequences and from how often those sequences occurred across donors. A later genetic analysis used genome-wide SNP genotypes for about three fifths of the 666 donors, treating that subset as a discovery cohort. Here is what the overall study found, with its caveats: In a later analysis, HLA-associated TCR beta chains were found to be more clonally expanded and to have lower generation probabilities than equally common non-associated chains. The earlier analysis of 587 of the donors excluded some 16 rarely observed V segments, including chromosome 9 orphons, because counts were too low. Correlated functional status among segregating V segments might be attributable to linkage disequilibrium, but an unknown experimental factor could not be ruled out. A further reported finding was that TCR beta sequences accurately predicted the HLA-A and HLA-B alleles for most subjects in the first cohort. The presence/absence analyses assumed that sequencing depth was roughly uniform across donors, and that assumption may not be true. When HLA alleles, especially DR and DQ, strongly co-occurred, TCR associations were difficult to assign to individual alleles. Because some donors lacked HLA typing at each locus, the association tests relied only on the typed subset. An earlier analysis of some 590 of the donors showed that most TCR beta V segments appeared in productive rearrangements either about 87% or about 30% of the time, which broadly matched IMGT annotations. The 87-base-pair reads could not distinguish some IMGT-functional V segments, including TRBV6-2 and TRBV6-3, so those segments were excluded. The classifier was reported to diagnose cytomegalovirus status with high specificity and sensitivity in both the original cohort and the validation cohort. Most TCR sequences were observed very rarely across donors, whereas some public TCRs were present in many individuals. In a later analysis, several top co-occurrence clusters were reported to appear linked to parvovirus B19, influenza, CMV and Epstein-Barr virus. This cohort had only TCR beta chains sequenced, and the lack of alpha or paired-chain data limited which features could be detected. A later analysis found that TCR association rates varied across HLA loci, with DRB1 alleles showing the most associated TCRs and HLA-C alleles the fewest. The only immune exposure information available for the cohort was CMV serostatus. A later genetic analysis associated a missense DCLRE1C variant with V-gene and J-gene trimming of TCR beta chains, and an independent cohort replicated the association. A later analysis found that most CMV-associated TCR beta chains appeared HLA-restricted, with HLA associations seemingly driven largely by CMV exposure. Compared with the roughly 700-donor mean, donors in an Asian-associated ancestry cluster had fewer N-insertions in productive TCRs, according to a later genetic analysis. A few of the identified cytomegalovirus-associated TCR beta chains were confirmed in vitro to be specific for cytomegalovirus antigens. A cluster of highly shared sequence variants was judged likely to represent a technical artifact of the sequencing pipeline. The authors suggested that the approach could potentially be extended to other disease states and immunological phenotypes. At a false discovery rate of 0.05, a later analysis linked around 17,000 TCR beta sequences to specific HLA alleles. In the study, approximately 160 TCR beta chains were listed as associated with cytomegalovirus.

The cohort consisted of approximately 690 healthy bone marrow donors. At the time of sampling, every cohort member was nominally healthy, though immune exposures that went unrecorded were likely present. The donor tested CMV seronegative and was one of the 352 seronegative cohort members. Each donor provided a peripheral blood sample, and peripheral blood mononuclear cells were used for TCR beta sequencing. Genomic DNA was extracted from the blood cell samples with the Qiagen DNeasy Blood Extraction Kit. Preparation of the library involved the immunoSEQ multiplex PCR assay. For the multiplex PCR, a mixture combining 60 forward primers for TCR Vbeta segments and 13 reverse primers for TCR Jbeta segments was used. A multiplex PCR assay on genomic DNA amplified the CDR3 region of rearranged TCR beta genes. The amplified TCR beta libraries were sequenced on the Illumina HiSeq System as 87-base-pair reads. The original methods were these. In a later analysis, around 80 million unique TCR beta chains were counted across the roughly 610 repertoires, and roughly 11 million of these chains were shared by at least two donors. To remove PCR and sequencing errors, raw reads were error-corrected and collapsed into unique sequences using a nearest-neighbor algorithm that merged closely related sequences. CDR3 sequences were aligned to IMGT reference sequences to assign V, D and J gene segments. For a sequence to be retained, a match of at least six nucleotides was required to both a V gene segment and a J gene segment. Rearrangements were called productive when the CDR3 lacked stop codons and stayed in frame with V and J; all others were non-productive. CDR3 was defined according to IMGT convention as the region running from the second conserved V-encoded cysteine to the conserved J-encoded phenylalanine. The earlier analysis of 500 to 600 of the donors excluded sequences that lacked an unambiguous match to a single V gene segment. An earlier analysis of 450 to 650 of the donors called V segments functional above 56.7% productive rearrangements and segregating when the between-donor standard deviation exceeded 5%. A statistical classification framework was built for diagnosing cytomegalovirus status from the catalog of TCR beta chain sequences. A later analysis assigned V and J genes by comparing TCR nucleotide sequences with IMGT/GENE-DB human TR gene sequences. A later analysis assigned CDR3 sequences and most-parsimonious VDJ recombination scenarios with the TCRdist pipeline. In a later analysis, each TCR beta chain was defined by its CDR3 amino acid sequence together with its V-gene family, and reads lacking a unique V-gene family were excluded. To address suspected cross-contamination and a sequencing artifact, a later analysis removed roughly 640 highly shared, low-generation-probability nucleotide sequences. For each public chain, a later analysis derived a clonal expansion index from normalized ranks of inferred template counts within each repertoire. Generation probabilities in a later analysis came from a VDJ recombination model fitted to out-of-frame rearrangements, and those results were checked against IGoR. In a later analysis, TCR-TCR, TCR-HLA and TCR-CMV co-occurrence was scored with hypergeometric tests, and a repertoire-size bias correction was applied to TCR pairs. To estimate false discovery rates, a later analysis permuted the HLA or CMV assignments 20 times. In a later analysis, co-occurring TCRs were grouped using DBSCAN, with TCRdist sequence similarity added in when clustering inside HLA-allele-positive subsets. Repertoires with fewer than 30,000 or more than 120,000 public chains, plus five repertoires with anomalous nucleotide sharing, were excluded from co-occurrence clustering. This is the immuneACCESS table as TCRdb keeps it, with only in-frame sequences that have V and J called. A part of the clones is gone; compared with another copy, unresolved V genes explain less than half, and the rest is unexplained. The DNA was the basis for D and trimming; V, J and clone size are from that table. The sample records 150,000 to 200,000 clones, around 80% of which are singletons. The ten largest clones add up to roughly 0.64% of the sample.

CDR1 and CDR2 are read off the germline V gene (reference sequence) as GTSNPN and SVGIG. After removal of 3 bases from V and 0 bases from J, the junction retains 4 bases not matched to a gene. Taken from cysteine to phenylalanine, the CDR3 has 14 residues. Just CDR3 DNA is preserved here, 42 bases in frame from base 1. In the case of this clone: Its antigen is currently not known. Base qualities are not at hand, and no much larger clone is one base apart.

What was sequenced was PBMCs. This receptor was obtained from a woman between 35 and 50 years old in good health and CMV-seronegative. The chain uses TRBV30 and TRBJ1-1; 7 bases in between match TRBD1. CDR3 protein: CAWRDRLLNTEAFF. The DNA reads as follows: TGTGCCTGGAGGGACAGGCTTTTGAACACTGAAGCTTTCTTT.